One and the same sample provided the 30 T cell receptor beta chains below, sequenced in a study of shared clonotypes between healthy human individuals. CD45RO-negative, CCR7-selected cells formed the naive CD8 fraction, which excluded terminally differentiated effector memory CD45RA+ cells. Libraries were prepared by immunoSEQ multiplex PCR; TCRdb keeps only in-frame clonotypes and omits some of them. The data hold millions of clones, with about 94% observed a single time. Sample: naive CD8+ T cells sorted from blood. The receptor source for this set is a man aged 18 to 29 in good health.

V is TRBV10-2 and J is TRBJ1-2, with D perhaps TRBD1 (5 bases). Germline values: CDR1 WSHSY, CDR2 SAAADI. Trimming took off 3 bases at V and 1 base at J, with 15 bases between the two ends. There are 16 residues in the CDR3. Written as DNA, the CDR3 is TGCGCCAGCAGTGATATGACAGAGGAGGTTAACTATGGCTACACCTTC. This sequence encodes CASSDMTEEVNYGYTF.

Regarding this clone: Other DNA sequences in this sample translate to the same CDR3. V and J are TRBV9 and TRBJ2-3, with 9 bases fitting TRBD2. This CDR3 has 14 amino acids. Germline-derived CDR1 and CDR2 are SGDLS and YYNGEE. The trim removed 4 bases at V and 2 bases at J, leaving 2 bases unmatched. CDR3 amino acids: CASSLAGTTDTQYF. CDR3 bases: TGTGCCAGCAGCCTAGCGGGGACCACAGATACGCAGTATTTT.

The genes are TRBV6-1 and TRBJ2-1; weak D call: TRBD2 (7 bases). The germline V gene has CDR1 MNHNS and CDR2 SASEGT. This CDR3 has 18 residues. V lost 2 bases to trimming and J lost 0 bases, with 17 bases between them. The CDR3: CASSERGGQMSSYNEQFF. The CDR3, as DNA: TGTGCCAGCAGTGAAAGGGGGGGCCAGATGAGCTCCTACAATGAGCAGTTCTTC.

The CDR3, as DNA: TGTGCCAGCAGCCCCCACACGGGACAGGGAGTAGGAGGCTACACCTTC. As protein: CASSPHTGQGVGGYTF. J is TRBJ1-2 and V is TRBV9; TRBD1 matches 9 bases. This CDR3 region has 16 residues. The V and J ends lost 4 bases and 8 bases, in that order; junction bases with no gene match: 15. CDR1 is SGDLS, CDR2 YYNGEE, per germline.

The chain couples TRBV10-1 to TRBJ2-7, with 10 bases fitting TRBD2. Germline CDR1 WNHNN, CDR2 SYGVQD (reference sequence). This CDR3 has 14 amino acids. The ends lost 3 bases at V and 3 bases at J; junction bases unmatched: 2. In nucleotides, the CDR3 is TGCGCCAGCAGTGACGGGACTAGCGTCTACGAGCAGTACTTC. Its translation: CASSDGTSVYEQYF.

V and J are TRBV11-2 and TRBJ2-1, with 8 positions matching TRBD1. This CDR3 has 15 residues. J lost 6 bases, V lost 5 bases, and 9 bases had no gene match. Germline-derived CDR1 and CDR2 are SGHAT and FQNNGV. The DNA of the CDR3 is TGTGCCAGCAGCGCCGGACAGGGTCCGGGCAATGAGCAGTTCTTC. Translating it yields CASSAGQGPGNEQFF. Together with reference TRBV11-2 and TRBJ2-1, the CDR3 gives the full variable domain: EAGVAQSPRYKIIEKRQSVAFWCNPISGHATLYWYQQILGQGPKLLIQFQNNGVVDDSQLPKDRFSAERLKGVDSTLKIQPAKLEDSAVYLCASSAGQGPGNEQFFGPGTRLTVL.

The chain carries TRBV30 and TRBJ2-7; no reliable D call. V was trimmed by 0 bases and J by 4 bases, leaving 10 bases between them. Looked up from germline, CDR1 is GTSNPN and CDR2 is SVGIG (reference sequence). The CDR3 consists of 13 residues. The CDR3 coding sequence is TGTGCCTGGAGTGTATCCCCCTCTTACGAGCAGTACTTC. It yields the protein CAWSVSPSYEQYF.

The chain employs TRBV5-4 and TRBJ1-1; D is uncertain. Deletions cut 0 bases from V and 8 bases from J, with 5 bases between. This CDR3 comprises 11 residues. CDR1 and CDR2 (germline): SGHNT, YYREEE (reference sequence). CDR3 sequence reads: CASSLDSEAFF. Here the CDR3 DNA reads TGTGCCAGCAGCTTGGACAGCGAAGCTTTCTTT.

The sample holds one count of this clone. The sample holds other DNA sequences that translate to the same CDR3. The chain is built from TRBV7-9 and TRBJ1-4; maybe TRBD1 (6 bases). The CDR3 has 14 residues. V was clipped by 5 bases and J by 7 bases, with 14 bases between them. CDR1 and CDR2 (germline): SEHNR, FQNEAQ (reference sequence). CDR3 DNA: TGTGCCAGCAGCCGCACAGGGCTTGGTGAAAAACTGTTTTTT. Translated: CASSRTGLGEKLFF.

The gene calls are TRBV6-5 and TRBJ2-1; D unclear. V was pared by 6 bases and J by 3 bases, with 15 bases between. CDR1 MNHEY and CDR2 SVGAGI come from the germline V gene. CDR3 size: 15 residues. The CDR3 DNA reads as TGTGCCAGCAGGGACCCGACCAACTACTACAATGAGCAGTTCTTC. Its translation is CASRDPTNYYNEQFF.

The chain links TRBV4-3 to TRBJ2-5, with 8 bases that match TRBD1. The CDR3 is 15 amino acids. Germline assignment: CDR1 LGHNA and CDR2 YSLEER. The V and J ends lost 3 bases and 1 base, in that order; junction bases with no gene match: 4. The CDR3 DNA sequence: TGCGCCAGCAGCCACCGAACAGGGGGCCAAGAGACCCAGTACTTC. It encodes CASSHRTGGQETQYF.

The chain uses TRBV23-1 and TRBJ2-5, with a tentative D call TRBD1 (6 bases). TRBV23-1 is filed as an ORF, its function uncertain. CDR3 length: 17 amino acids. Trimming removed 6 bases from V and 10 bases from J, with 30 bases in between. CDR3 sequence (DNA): TGCGCCAGCAGGAGGACAGCTAAGGCCCCCTTCCTTTCCGACCAGTACTTC. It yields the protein CASRRTAKAPFLSDQYF.

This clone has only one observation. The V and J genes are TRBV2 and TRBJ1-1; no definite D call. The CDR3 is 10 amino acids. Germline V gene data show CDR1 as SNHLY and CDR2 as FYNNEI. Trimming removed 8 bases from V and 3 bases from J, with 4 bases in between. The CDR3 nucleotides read TGTGCCAGCCTGTACACTGAAGCTTTCTTT. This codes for CASLYTEAFF. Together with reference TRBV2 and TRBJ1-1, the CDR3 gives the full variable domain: EPEVTQTPSHQVTQMGQEVILRCVPISNHLYFYWYRQILGQKVEFLVSFYNNEISEKSEIFDDQFSVERPDGSNFTLKIRSTKLEDSAMYFCASLYTEAFFGQGTRLTVV.

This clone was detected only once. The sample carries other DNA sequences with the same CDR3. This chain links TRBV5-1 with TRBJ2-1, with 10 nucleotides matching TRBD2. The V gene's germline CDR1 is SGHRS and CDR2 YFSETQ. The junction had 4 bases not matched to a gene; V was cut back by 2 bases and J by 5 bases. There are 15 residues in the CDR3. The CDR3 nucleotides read TGCGCCAGCAGCTTAGCGGGAGGGTCCAACAATGAGCAGTTCTTC. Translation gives CASSLAGGSNNEQFF.

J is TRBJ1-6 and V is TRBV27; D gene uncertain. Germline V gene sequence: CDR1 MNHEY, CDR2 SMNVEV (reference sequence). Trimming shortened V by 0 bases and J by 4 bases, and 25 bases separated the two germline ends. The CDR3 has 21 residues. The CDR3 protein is CASSLSPGRARAGPYNSPLHF. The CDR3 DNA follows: TGTGCCAGCAGTTTATCGCCTGGGAGGGCTCGGGCGGGTCCTTATAATTCACCCCTCCACTTT.

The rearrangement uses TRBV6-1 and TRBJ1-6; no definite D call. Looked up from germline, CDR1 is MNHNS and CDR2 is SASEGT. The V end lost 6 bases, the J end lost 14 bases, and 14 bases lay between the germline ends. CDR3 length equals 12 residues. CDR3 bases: TGTGCCAGCAGCCTGTCCCTCGTGACCCTCCACTTT. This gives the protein CASSLSLVTLHF.

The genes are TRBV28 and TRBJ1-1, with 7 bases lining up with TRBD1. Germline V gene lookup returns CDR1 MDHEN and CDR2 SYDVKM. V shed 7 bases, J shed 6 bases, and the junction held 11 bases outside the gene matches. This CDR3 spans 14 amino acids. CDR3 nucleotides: TGTGCCAGCACCCAAACAGGGGCCGATCCTGAAGCTTTCTTT. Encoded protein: CASTQTGADPEAFF.

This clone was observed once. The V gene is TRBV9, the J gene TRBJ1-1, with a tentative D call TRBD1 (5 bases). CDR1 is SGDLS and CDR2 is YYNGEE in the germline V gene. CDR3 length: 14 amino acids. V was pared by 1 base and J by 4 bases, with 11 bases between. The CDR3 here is CASSVRGRGTEAFF. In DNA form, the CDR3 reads TGTGCCAGCAGCGTACGGGGTAGGGGCACTGAAGCTTTCTTT.

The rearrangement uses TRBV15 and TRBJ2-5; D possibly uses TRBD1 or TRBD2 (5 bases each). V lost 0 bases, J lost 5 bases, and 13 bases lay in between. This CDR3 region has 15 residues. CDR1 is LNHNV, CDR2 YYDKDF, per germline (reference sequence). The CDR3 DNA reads TGTGCCACCAGCAGAGATAGGGACGGCGGGGAGACCCAGTACTTC. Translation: CATSRDRDGGETQYF. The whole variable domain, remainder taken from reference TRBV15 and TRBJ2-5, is DAMVIQNPRYQVTQFGKPVTLSCSQTLNHNVMYWYQQKSSQAPKLLFHYYDKDFNNEADTPDNFQSRRPNTSFCFLDIRSPGLGDTAMYLCATSRDRDGGETQYFGPGTRLLVL.

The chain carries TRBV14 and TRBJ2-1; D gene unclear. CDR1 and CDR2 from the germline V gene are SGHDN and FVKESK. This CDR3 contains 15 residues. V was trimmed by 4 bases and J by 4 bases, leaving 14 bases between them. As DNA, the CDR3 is TGTGCCAGCAGCCCACGGAATCAAATTTACAATGAGCAGTTCTTC. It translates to CASSPRNQIYNEQFF.

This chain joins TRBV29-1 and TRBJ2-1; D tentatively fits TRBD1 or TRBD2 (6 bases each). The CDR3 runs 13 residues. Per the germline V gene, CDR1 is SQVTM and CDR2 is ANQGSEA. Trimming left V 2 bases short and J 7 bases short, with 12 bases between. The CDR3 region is CSVERGGINEQFF. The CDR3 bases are TGCAGCGTTGAAAGAGGGGGGATTAATGAGCAGTTCTTC.

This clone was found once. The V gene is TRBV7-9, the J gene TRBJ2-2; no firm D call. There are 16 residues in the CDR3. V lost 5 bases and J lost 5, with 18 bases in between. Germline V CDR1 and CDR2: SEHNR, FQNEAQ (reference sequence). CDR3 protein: CASSTLTEALTGELFF. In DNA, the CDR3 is TGTGCCAGCAGCACCCTCACCGAAGCCCTAACCGGGGAGCTGTTTTTT.

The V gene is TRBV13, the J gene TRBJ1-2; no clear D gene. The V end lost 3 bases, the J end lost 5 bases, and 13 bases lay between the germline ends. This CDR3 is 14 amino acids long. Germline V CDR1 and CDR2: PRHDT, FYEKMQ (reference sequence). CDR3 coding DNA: TGTGCCAGCAGCTTCAATGCCGGAAATTATGGCTACACCTTC. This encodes CASSFNAGNYGYTF.

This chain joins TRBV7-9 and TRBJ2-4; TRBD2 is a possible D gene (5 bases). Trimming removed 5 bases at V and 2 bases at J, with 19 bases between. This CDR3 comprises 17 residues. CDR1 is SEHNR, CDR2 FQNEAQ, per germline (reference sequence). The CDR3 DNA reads TGTGCCAGCAGCAACGAGGCTAGCACAATCCCCAAAAACATTCAGTACTTC. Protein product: CASSNEASTIPKNIQYF.

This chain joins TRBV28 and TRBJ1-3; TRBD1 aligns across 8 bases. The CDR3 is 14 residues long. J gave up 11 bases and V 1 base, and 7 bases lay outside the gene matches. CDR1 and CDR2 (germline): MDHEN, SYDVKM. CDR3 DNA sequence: TGTGCCAGCAGTTTATATCAGACAGGGGTCGCCATATATTTT. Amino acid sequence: CASSLYQTGVAIYF.

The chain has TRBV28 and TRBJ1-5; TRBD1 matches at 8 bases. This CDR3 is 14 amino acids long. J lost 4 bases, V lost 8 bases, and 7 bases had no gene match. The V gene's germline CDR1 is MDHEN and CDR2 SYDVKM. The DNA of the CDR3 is TGTGCCAGCGGATGGACAGGGAGTAATCAGCCCCAGCATTTT. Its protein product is CASGWTGSNQPQHF.

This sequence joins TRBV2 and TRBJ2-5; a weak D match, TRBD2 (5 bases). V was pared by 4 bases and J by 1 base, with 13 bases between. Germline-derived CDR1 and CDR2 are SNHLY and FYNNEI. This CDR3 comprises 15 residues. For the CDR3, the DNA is TGTGCCAGCAGTGGGATATTTGCGGGCCAAGAGACCCAGTACTTC. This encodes CASSGIFAGQETQYF.

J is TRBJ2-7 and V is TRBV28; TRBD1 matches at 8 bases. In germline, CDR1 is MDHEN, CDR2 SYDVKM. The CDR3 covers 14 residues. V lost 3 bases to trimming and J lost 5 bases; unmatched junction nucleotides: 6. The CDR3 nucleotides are TGTGCCAGCAGTTTGCCCAGGGGGCTGAACGAGCAGTACTTC. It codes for CASSLPRGLNEQYF.

CDR3 nucleotide sequence: TGTGCCAGCAGTTCAGGGTACCCCGGGGGCGAGCAGTACTTC. Translating gives CASSSGYPGGEQYF. This rearrangement joins TRBV6-5 to TRBJ2-7; maybe TRBD2 (6 bases). This CDR3 comprises 14 residues. V lost 4 bases to trimming and J lost 6 bases, with 16 bases between them. Germline CDR1 and CDR2: MNHEY and SVGAGI.

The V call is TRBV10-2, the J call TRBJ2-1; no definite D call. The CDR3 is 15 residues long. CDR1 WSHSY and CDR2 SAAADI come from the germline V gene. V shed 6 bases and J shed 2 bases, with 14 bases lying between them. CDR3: CASSAHGPTYNEQFF. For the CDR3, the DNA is TGCGCCAGCAGCGCTCACGGACCAACCTACAATGAGCAGTTCTTC.